This T cell receptor beta chain was captured by sequencing in a study of T-cell reconstitution after alpha-beta-depleted transplantation in children. Preparation of the TCRbeta library used unique molecular identifiers. TCRdb redid the calling of the PCR reads with MiXCR, one entry per CDR3 protein. Here the sample spans 500,000 to 650,000 distinct CDR3 sequences, 10% to 15% being singletons. This CDR3 has 15 residues. Germline CDR1 reads SGHAT; CDR2 reads FQNNGV. Trimming pared 2 bases from V and 8 bases from J, leaving 16 bases between. The genes are TRBV11-2 and TRBJ2-1; D may be TRBD2 (6 bases). The input for sequencing was PBMCs, mostly from graft donor cells, taken 360 days after TCRalphabeta/CD19-depleted stem cell transplant. The source of this sequence is a male patient between 5 and 17 years old who had a stem cell transplant for acute myeloid leukemia, so the T cells may come from the graft donor. The CDR3 DNA sequence: TGTGCCAGCAGCTTACCGGGACTCCCTATCGATGAGCAGTTCTTC. Its protein is CASSLPGLPIDEQFF. Complete variable domain (other parts from reference TRBV11-2 and TRBJ2-1): EAGVAQSPRYKIIEKRQSVAFWCNPISGHATLYWYQQILGQGPKLLIQFQNNGVVDDSQLPKDRFSAERLKGVDSTLKIQPAKLEDSAVYLCASSLPGLPIDEQFFGPGTRLTVL.